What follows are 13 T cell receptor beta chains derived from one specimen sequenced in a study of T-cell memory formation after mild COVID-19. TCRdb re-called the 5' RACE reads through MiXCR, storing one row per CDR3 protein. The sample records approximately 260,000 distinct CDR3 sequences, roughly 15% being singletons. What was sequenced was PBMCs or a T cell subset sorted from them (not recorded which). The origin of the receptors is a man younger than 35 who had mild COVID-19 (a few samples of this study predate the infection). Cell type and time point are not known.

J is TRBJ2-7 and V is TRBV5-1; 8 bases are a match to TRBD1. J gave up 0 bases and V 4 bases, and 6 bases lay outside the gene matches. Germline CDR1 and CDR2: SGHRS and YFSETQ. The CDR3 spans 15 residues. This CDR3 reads CASSPGDRSSYEQYF. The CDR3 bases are TGCGCCAGCAGCCCGGGGGACAGGTCCTCCTACGAGCAGTACTTC.

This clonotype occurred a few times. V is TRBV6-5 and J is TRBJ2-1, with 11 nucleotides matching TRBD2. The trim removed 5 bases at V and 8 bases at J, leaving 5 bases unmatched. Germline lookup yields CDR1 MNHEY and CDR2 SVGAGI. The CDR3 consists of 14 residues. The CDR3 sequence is CASSRLAGRDEQFF. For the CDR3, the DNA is TGTGCCAGCAGTCGACTAGCGGGGAGGGATGAGCAGTTCTTC.

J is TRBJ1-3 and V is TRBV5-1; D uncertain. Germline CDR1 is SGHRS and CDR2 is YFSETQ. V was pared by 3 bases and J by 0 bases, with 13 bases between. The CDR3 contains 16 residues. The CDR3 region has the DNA TGCGCCAGCAGCTGGGGAGATATACCCTCTGGAAACACCATATATTTT. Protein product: CASSWGDIPSGNTIYF.

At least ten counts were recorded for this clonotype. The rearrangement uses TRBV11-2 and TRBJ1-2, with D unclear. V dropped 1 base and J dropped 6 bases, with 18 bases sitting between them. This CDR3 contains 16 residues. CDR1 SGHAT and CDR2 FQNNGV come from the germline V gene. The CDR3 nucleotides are TGTGCCAGCAGCTTAGGGTCTCTATCGGGCCGGGATGGCTACACCTTC. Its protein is CASSLGSLSGRDGYTF.

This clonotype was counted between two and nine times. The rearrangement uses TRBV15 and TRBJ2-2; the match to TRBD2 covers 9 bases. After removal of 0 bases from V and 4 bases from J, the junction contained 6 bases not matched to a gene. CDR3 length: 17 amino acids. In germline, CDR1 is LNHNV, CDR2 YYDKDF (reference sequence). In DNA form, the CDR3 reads TGTGCCACCAGCAGAGATAGACTAGCGGAGAGCACCGGGGAGCTGTTTTTT. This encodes CATSRDRLAESTGELFF.

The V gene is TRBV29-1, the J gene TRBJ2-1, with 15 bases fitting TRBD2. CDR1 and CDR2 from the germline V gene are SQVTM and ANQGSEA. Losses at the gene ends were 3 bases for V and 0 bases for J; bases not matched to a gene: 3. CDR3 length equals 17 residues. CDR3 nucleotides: TGCAGCGTTGAGGGGACTAGCGGGGGGAGCTCCTACAATGAGCAGTTCTTC. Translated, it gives CSVEGTSGGSSYNEQFF.

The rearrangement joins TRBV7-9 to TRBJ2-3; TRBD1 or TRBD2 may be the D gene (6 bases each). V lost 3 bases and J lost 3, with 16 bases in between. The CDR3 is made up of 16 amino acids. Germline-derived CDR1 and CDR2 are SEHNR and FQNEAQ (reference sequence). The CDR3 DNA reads TGTGCCAGCAGCTTGACGGGGGCGAGGTTGACAGATACGCAGTATTTT. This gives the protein CASSLTGARLTDTQYF.

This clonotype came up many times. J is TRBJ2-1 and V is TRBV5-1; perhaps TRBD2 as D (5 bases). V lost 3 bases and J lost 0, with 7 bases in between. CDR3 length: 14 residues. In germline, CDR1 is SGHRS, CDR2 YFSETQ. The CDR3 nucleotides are TGCGCCAGCAGCTCGGGAAGCTCCTACAATGAGCAGTTCTTC. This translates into CASSSGSSYNEQFF.

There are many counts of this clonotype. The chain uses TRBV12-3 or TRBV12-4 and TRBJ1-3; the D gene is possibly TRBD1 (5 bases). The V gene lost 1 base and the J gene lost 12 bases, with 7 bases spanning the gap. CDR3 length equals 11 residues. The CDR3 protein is CASSLVQGIYF. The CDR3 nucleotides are TGTGCCAGCAGTTTAGTCCAGGGCATATATTTT.

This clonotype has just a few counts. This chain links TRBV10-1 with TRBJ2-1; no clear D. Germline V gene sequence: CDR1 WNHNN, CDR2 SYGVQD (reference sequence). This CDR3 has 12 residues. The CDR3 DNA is TGCGCTTCGTCCCTGGGCCTACATGAGCAGTTCTTC. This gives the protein CASSLGLHEQFF.

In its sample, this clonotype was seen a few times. The chain's CDR3 is CATGGGTDLNEKLFF. In DNA, the CDR3 is TGTGCCACCGGGGGTGGCACAGACCTTAATGAAAAACTGTTTTTT. The chain is built from TRBV6-5 and TRBJ1-4, with D tentatively TRBD1 (5 bases). CDR3 size: 15 residues. The germline V gene has CDR1 MNHEY and CDR2 SVGAGI. V dropped 10 bases and J dropped 4 bases, with 19 bases sitting between them.

In DNA, the CDR3 is TGTGCCAGCAGCTTGTCTCGGGGGGTCCAGGAGACCCAGTACTTC. This sequence encodes CASSLSRGVQETQYF. The chain employs TRBV7-2 and TRBJ2-5, with 7 bases matching TRBD2. There are 15 residues in the CDR3. J lost 5 bases, V lost 3 bases, and 9 bases had no gene match. Germline loops: CDR1 SGHTA, CDR2 FQGNSA.

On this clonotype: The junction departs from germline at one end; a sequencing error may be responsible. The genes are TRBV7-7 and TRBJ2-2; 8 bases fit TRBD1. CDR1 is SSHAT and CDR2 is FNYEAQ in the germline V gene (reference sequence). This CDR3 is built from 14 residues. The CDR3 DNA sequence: TGTGCTAGCAGCTCGGACAGGGTCACCGGGGAGCTGTTTTTT. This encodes CASSSDRVTGELFF.